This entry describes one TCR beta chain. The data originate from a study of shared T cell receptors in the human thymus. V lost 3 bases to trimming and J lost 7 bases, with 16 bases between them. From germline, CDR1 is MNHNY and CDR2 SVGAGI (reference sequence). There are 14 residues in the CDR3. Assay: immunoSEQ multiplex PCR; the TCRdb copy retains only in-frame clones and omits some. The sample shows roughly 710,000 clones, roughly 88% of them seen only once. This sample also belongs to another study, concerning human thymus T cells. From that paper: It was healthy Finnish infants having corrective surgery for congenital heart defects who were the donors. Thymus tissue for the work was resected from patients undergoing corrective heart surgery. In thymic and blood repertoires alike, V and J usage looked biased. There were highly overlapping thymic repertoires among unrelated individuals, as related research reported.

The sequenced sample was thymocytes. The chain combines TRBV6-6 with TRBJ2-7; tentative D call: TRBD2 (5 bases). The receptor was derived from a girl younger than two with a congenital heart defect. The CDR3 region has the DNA TGTGCCAGCAGTTATCCGGGGTCAGAGATGGAGCAGTACTTC. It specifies CASSYPGSEMEQYF.